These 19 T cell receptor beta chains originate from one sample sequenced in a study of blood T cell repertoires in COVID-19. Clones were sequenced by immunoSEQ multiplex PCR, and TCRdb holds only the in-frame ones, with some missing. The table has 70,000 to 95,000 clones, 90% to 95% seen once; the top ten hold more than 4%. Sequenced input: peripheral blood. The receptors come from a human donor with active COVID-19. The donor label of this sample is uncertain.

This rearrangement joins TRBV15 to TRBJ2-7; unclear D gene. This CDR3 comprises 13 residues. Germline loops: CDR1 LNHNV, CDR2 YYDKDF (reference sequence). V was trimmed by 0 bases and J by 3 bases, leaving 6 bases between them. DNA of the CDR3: TGTGCCACCAGCAGAGATTTTATCTACGAGCAGTACTTC. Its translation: CATSRDFIYEQYF.

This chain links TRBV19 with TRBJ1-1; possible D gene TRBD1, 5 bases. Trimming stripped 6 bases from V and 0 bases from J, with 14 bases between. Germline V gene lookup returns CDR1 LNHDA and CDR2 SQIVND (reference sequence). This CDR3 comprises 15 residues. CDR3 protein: CASSPGGSLNTEAFF. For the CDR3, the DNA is TGTGCCAGTAGCCCCGGGGGGAGCCTGAACACTGAAGCTTTCTTT. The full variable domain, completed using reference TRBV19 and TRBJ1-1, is DGGITQSPKYLFRKEGQNVTLSCEQNLNHDAMYWYRQDPGQGLRLIYYSQIVNDFQKGDIAEGYSVSREKKESFPLTVTSAQKNPTAFYLCASSPGGSLNTEAFFGQGTRLTVV.

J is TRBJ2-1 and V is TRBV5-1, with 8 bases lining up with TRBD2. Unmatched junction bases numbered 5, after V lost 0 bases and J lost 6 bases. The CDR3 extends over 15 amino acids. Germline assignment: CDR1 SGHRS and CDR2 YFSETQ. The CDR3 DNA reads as TGCGCCAGCAGCTTGGAGGGACTAGTCTCCAATGAGCAGTTCTTC. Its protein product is CASSLEGLVSNEQFF.

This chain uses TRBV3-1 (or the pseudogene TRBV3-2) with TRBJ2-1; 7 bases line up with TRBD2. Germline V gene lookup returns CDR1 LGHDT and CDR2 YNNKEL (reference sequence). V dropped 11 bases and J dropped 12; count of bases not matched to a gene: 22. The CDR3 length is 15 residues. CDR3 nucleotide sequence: TGTGCCGTAGGCCAGAGCGGGGACGCCTTGGGGGGGCAGTTCTTC. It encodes CAVGQSGDALGGQFF.

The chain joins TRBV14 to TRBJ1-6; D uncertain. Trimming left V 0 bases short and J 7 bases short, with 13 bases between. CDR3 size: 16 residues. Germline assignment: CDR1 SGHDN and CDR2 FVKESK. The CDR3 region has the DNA TGTGCCAGCAGCCAAGAGGACTCCGCGATAAATTCACCCCTCCACTTT. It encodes CASSQEDSAINSPLHF.

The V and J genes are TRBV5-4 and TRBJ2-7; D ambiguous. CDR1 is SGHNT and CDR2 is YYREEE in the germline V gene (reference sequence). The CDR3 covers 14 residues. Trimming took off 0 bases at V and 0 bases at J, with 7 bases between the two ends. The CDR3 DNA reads TGTGCCAGCAGCTTGGACCCGAGCTCCTACGAGCAGTACTTC. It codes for CASSLDPSSYEQYF.

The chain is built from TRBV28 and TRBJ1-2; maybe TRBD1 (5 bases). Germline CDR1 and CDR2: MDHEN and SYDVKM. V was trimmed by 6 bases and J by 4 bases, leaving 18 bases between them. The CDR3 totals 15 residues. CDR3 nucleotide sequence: TGTGCCAGCAGGGCGTCGGGGGGTCCGATCTATGGCTACACCTTC. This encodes CASRASGGPIYGYTF.

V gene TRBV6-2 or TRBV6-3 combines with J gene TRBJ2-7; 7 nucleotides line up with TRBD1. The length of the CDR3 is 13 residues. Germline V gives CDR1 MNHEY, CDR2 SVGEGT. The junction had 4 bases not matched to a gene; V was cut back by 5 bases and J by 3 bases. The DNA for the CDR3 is TGTGCCAGCAGTGAGGGACAGAACTACGAGCAGTACTTC. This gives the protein CASSEGQNYEQYF.

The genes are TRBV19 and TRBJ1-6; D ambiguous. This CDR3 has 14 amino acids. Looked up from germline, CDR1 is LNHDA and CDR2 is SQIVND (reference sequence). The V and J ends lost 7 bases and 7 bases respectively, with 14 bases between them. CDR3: CASNLAAQNSPLHF. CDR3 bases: TGTGCCAGTAATCTCGCAGCACAGAATTCACCCCTCCACTTT.

CDR3 DNA: TGTGCCAGCAGCTCTTCCCGACAGGGCTCCTACGAGCAGTACTTC. This gives the protein CASSSSRQGSYEQYF. The gene calls are TRBV5-4 and TRBJ2-7; 7 bases align to TRBD1. The V gene end was trimmed by 3 bases and the J gene end by 0 bases; junction bases not matched to a gene: 6. Germline values: CDR1 SGHNT, CDR2 YYREEE (reference sequence). The CDR3 contains 15 residues.

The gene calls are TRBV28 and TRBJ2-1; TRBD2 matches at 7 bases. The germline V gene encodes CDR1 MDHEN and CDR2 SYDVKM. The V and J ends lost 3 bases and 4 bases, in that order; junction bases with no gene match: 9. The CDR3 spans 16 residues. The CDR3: CASSFFPSGIYNEQFF. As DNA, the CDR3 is TGTGCCAGCAGTTTTTTCCCCAGCGGGATATACAATGAGCAGTTCTTC.

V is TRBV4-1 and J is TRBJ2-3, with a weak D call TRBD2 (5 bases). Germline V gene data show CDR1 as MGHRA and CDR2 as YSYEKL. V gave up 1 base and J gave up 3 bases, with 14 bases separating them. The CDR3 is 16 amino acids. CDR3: CASSQGLLSGTDTQYF. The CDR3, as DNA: TGCGCCAGCAGCCAAGGTCTCCTCTCGGGAACAGATACGCAGTATTTT.

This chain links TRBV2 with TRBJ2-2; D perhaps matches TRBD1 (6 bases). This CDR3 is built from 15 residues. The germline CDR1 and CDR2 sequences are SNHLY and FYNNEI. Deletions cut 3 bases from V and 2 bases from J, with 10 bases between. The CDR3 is CASSDGTTNTGELFF. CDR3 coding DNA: TGTGCCAGCAGTGACGGGACAACAAACACCGGGGAGCTGTTTTTT.

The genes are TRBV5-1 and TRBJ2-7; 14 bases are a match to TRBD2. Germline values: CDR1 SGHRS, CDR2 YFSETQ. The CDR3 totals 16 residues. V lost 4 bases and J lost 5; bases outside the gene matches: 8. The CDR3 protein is CASSTTGLAGVDEQYF. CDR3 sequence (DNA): TGCGCCAGCAGCACAACGGGACTAGCGGGGGTCGACGAGCAGTACTTC.

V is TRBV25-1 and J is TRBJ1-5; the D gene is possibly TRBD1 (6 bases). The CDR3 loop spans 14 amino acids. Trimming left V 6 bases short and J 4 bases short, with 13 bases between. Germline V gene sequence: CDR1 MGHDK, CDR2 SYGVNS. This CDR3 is CASRQQGRNQPQHF. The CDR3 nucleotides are TGTGCCAGCAGGCAACAGGGCCGTAATCAGCCCCAGCATTTT.

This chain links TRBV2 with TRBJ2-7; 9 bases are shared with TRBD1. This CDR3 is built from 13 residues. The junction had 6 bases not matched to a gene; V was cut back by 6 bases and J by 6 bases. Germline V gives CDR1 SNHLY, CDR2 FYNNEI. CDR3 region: CASRDRGRGEQYF. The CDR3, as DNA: TGTGCCAGCAGGGACAGGGGTAGGGGCGAGCAGTACTTC.

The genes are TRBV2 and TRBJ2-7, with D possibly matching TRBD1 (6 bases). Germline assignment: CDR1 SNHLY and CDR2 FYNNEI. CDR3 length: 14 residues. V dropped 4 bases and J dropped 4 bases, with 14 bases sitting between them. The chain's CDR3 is CASSADSFWYEQYF. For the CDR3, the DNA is TGTGCCAGCAGTGCGGACAGTTTTTGGTACGAGCAGTACTTC.

As DNA, the CDR3 is TGTGCCAGCAGTTTAAGCGGCCGCGAGCAGTACTTC. Amino acids: CASSLSGREQYF. The rearrangement joins TRBV28 to TRBJ2-7; possible D gene TRBD2, 5 bases. Germline loops: CDR1 MDHEN, CDR2 SYDVKM. Trimming took off 2 bases at V and 6 bases at J, with 8 bases between the two ends. This CDR3 has 12 residues.

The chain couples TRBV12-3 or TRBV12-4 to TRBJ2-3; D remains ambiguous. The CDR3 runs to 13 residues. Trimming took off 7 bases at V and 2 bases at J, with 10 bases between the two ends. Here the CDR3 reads CASTPPVTDTQYF. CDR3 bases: TGTGCCAGCACCCCCCCCGTCACAGATACGCAGTATTTT.